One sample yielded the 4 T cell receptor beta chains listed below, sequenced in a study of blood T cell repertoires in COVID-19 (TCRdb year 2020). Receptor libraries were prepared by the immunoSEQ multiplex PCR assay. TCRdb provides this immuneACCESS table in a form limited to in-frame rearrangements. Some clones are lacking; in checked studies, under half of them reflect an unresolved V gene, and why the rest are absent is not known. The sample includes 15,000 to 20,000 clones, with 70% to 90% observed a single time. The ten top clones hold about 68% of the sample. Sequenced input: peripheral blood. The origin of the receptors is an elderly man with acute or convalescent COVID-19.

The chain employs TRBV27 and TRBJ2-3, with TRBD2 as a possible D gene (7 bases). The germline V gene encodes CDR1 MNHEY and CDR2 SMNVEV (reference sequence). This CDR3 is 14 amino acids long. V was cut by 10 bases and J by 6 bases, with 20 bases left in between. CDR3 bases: TGTGCCATCGCGCCTGGGAGGGGGGGGGATACGCAGTATTTT. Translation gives CAIAPGRGGDTQYF.

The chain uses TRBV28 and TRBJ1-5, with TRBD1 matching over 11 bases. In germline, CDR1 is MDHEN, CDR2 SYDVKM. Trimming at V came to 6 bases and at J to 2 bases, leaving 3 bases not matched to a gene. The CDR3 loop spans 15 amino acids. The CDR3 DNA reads TGTGCCAGCAGCGGACAGGGGGCGGGCAATCAGCCCCAGCATTTT. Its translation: CASSGQGAGNQPQHF.

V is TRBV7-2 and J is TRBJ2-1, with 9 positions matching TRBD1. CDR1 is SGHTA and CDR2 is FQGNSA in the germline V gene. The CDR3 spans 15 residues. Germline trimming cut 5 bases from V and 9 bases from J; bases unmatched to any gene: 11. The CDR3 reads CASSRRGQGSGEQFF. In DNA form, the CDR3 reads TGTGCCAGCAGCCGCCGGGGACAGGGATCTGGTGAGCAGTTCTTC.

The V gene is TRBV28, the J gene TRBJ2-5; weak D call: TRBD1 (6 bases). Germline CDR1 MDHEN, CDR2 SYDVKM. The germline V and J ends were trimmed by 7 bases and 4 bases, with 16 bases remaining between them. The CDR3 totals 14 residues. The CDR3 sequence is CASKGHVGRETQYF. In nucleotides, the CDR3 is TGTGCCAGCAAGGGACACGTTGGGCGAGAGACCCAGTACTTC.